This T cell receptor beta chain was observed in a study of shared clonotypes between healthy human individuals. Some clones are missing from TCRdb's copy, which holds only in-frame ones; the method was immunoSEQ multiplex PCR. The sample carries 2 million to 3 million clones, 93% recorded once. Sequencing was carried out using naive CD4+ T cells from PBMCs. Documented subset: CD45RA+ positively selected. The receptor was isolated from a man aged 18 to 29 in good health. Some clones in this sample may be carry-over from other donors' samples.

In nucleotides, the CDR3 is TGTGCCAGCAGCGGATCTACAGGGGGCAACGACGAGCAGTACTTC. It is translated as CASSGSTGGNDEQYF. This sequence joins TRBV9 and TRBJ2-7, with 9 bases matching TRBD1. Germline values: CDR1 SGDLS, CDR2 YYNGEE. The CDR3 loop spans 15 amino acids. The V segment lost 3 bases and the J segment 5 bases; nucleotides outside the gene matches: 9. Using reference TRBV9 and TRBJ2-7 for the parts outside the CDR3, the full variable domain is DSGVTQTPKHLITATGQRVTLRCSPRSGDLSVYWYQQSLDQGLQFLIQYYNGEERAKGNILERFSAQQFPDLHSELNLSSLELGDSALYFCASSGSTGGNDEQYFGPGTRLTVT.